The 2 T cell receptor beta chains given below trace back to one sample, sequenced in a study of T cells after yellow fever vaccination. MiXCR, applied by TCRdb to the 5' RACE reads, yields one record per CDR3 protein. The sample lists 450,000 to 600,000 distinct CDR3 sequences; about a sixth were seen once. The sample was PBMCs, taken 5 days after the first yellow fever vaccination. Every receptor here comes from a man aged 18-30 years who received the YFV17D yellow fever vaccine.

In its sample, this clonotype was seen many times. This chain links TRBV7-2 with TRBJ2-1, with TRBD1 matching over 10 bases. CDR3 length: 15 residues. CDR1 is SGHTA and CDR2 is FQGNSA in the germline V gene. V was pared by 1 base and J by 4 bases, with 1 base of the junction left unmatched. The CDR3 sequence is CASSLGGQGYNEQFF. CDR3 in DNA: TGTGCCAGCAGCTTAGGGGGACAGGGGTACAATGAGCAGTTCTTC.

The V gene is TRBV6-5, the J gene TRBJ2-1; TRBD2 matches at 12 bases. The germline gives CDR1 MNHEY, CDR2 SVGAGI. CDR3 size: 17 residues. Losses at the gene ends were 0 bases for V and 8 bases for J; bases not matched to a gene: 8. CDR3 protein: CASSYSSTSGGGDEQFF. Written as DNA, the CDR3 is TGTGCCAGCAGTTACTCGTCGACTAGCGGGGGAGGTGATGAGCAGTTCTTC.